This T cell receptor (beta chain) was observed in a study of shared clonotypes between healthy human individuals (dated by TCRdb to 2020 to 2021). Notes on the research overall: Two women and three men aged 18 to 49 years were included in the cohort. For each donor, CD4 naive and CD4 memory were each run on three plates, CD8 naive on two plates, and CD8 memory on one plate. To estimate repertoire size and how much clonotypes are shared between individuals, the study performed deep sequencing of blood TCR repertoires from a handful of healthy adults. To increase sequencing depth and limit assay-specific biases, different laboratories used diverse techniques to prepare libraries and sequence TCR repertoires. Leukapheresis yielded between about 0.94 and 9 billion PBMCs per donor.

Overall results and qualifications from the work: Compared with non-shared clonotypes, clonotypes shared by all four sorted-subset donors had higher generation probabilities. Because the study included only a small number of donors, the genetic and exposure-history diversity represented was limited. Pairwise subsampling led to the expectation that sequencing depth would affect the degree of clonotype sharing among donors. Sampling was limited to blood, and TCR repertoires in tissue likely differ from TCR repertoires in blood. Sharing across several donors was observed for about 5% of naive CD4, about 3.2% of naive CD8, 2.3% of memory CD4, and about 0.39% of memory CD8 clonotypes. Larger estimated clonotype richness was generally found for naive subsets than for memory subsets. Even with the large sequencing depth, rarefaction of the sorted-subset datasets indicated that sequencing was incomplete.

Sequences SGHVS (CDR1) and FNYEAQ (CDR2) are obtained from the germline V gene. V is trimmed back by 5 bases and J by 1 base, and the junction contains 3 bases that no gene match accounts for. The CDR3 numbers 15 residues from cysteine through phenylalanine. Of all the DNA, just the CDR3 is kept, 45 bases in frame from base 1. This clone was observed a single time. Its cognate antigen has yet to be identified. Base qualities are not recorded, but no much larger clone differs from it by a single base. Donors were healthy HIV-negative adults with no recently reported acute infections or vaccinations. Every donor was a Caucasian adult residing in Nashville, Tennessee, USA. CD4+ T cells were enriched by magnetic negative selection; naive cells were then positively selected on CD45RA, and the negative fraction formed the memory subset. After blood collection by leukapheresis, PBMCs were isolated using Ficoll-Histopaque density gradient centrifugation and then cryopreserved in the vapor phase of liquid nitrogen. Purity and quantity of every magnetically sorted T cell population were checked by analytical flow cytometry. Each sorted fraction had its genomic DNA isolated and then quantified by UV absorbance on a Nanodrop 2000c.

TCR CDR3 regions were amplified from genomic DNA by multiplex PCR using the deep immunoSEQ assay. Genomic DNA extracted from each cell subset was distributed evenly over all wells of several immunoSEQ 96-well plates, and each plate served as one replicate. Each replicate PCR for sorted subsets received about 220 ng genomic DNA, equal to some 32,000 T cell genomes. Purified libraries were quantified with a Qubit 3.0 fluorometer, sized on a Bioanalyzer 2100, and re-quantified with the KAPA Library Quantification kit. Each immunoSEQ 96-well plate was sequenced on its own single-read 150-cycle Illumina NextSeq 550 flow cell. Turning to the authors' computational methods: Because only junctional sequences without quality scores were contained in the immunoSEQ output, filtering matching that applied to full-length reads could not be performed. Sequences were annotated with PyIR, a Python wrapper for IgBLAST v1.9, and V/J genes and CDR3 were assigned using IMGT germline references. Any read was removed if the V/J assignment was weak (E-value above 1e-6), the CDR3 was missing, or the read contained stop codons, out-of-frame junctions, or ambiguous translated residues. V3J clonotypes were defined as sequences sharing the same inferred V gene, J gene, and CDR3 amino acid sequence. Percentage overlap between repertoires was computed as shared unique clonotypes divided by the size of the smaller repertoire. RTK rarefaction, the Chao1 estimator, and Recon v2.1 estimates of unobserved clonotypes were used to assess repertoire richness. For all TCRbeta clonotypes obtained by the gDNA method from several donors, generation probabilities were computed with OLGA. As stored in TCRdb, this immuneACCESS dataset retains in-frame rearrangements with V and J assigned. A fraction of the clones does not appear; measured against another copy, unresolved V genes explain less than half of the discrepancy, and the remainder lacks a known reason. The DNA was the basis for D and trimming; V, J and clone size are from that table. The sample table holds about 980,000 clones, of which around three quarters were seen once. Jointly, the top ten make up approximately 1.5% of the sample.

The clonotype was recovered from a man younger than 35 in good health. The chain is encoded by TRBV7-6 joined to TRBJ2-2, with 8 bases matching TRBD1. Sequenced sample: memory CD4+ T cells sorted from blood. The cell subset or site tag for this specimen amounts to: CD45RA-negative fraction. The CDR3 protein sequence reads: CASSPRGQNTGELFF. The nucleotides read TGTGCCAGCAGCCCCAGGGGGCAGAACACCGGGGAGCTGTTTTTT.